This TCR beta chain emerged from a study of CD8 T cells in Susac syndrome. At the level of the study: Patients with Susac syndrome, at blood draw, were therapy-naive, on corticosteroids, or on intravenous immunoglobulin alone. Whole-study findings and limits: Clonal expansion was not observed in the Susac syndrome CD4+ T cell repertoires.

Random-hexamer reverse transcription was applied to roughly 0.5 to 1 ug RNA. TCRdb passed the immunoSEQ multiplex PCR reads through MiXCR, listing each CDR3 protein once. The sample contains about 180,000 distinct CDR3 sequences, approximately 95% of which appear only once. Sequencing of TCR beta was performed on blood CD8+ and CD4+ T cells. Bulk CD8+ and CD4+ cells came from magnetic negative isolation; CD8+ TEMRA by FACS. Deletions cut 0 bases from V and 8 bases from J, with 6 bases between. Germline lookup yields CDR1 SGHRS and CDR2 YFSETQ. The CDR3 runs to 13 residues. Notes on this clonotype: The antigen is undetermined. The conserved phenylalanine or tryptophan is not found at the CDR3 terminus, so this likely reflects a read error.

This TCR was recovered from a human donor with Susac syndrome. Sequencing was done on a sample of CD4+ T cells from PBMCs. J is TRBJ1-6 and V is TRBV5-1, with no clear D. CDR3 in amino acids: CASSLAGYSPLHS. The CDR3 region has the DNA TGCGCCAGCAGCTTGGCCGGGTATTCACCCCTCCACTCT.